These 14 T cell receptor beta chains were sequenced from one sample in a study of blood T cell repertoires in COVID-19. Repertoires were generated with immunoSEQ multiplex PCR, while TCRdb's copy carries only in-frame clones and drops some. The table shows about 230,000 clones, with approximately 82% occurring only once. Source material: peripheral blood. The origin of the receptors is a woman aged 70 to 79 with active or convalescent COVID-19.

This rearrangement joins TRBV30 to TRBJ2-5; 10 nucleotides agree with TRBD1. V lost 3 bases to trimming and J lost 4 bases; unmatched junction nucleotides: 2. The CDR3 loop spans 13 amino acids. CDR1 GTSNPN and CDR2 SVGIG come from the germline V gene (reference sequence). CDR3 sequence reads: CAWRGQGGETQYF. The CDR3 bases are TGTGCCTGGAGAGGACAGGGGGGAGAGACCCAGTACTTC.

This rearrangement joins TRBV3-1 (or the pseudogene TRBV3-2) to TRBJ1-5; 8 nucleotides match TRBD1. This CDR3 comprises 16 residues. CDR1 is LGHDT, CDR2 YNNKEL, per germline (reference sequence). V shed 2 bases and J 8 bases; nucleotides not matched to a gene: 11. The CDR3 nucleotides are TGTGCCAGCAGCCAATCCCCCCTGGGACAGGACGAGCCCCAGCATTTT. Residues: CASSQSPLGQDEPQHF.

In this sample, this clone turned up once. V is TRBV7-2 and J is TRBJ2-3; TRBD2 matches at 11 bases. With V trimmed by 0 bases and J by 3 bases, 2 bases remained unmatched. This CDR3 region has 16 residues. CDR1 and CDR2 (germline): SGHTA, FQGNSA. CDR3 protein: CASSLASGGATDTQYF. CDR3 sequence (DNA): TGTGCCAGCAGCTTAGCTAGCGGGGGGGCAACAGATACGCAGTATTTT.

This clone was seen a single time. The V call is TRBV5-6, the J call TRBJ2-2; a weak D match, TRBD1 (6 bases). Germline V gene data show CDR1 as SGHDT and CDR2 as YYEEEE. The germline V and J ends were trimmed by 0 bases and 9 bases, with 12 bases remaining between them. The CDR3 length is 14 residues. The CDR3 sequence: CASSLGPGVRELFF. The CDR3 nucleotides read TGTGCCAGCAGCTTGGGGCCAGGGGTCCGGGAGCTGTTTTTT.

The chain carries TRBV7-9 and TRBJ1-5, with D tentatively TRBD1 (5 bases). This CDR3 has 16 amino acids. Trimming left V 2 bases short and J 3 bases short, with 14 bases between. The germline CDR1 and CDR2 sequences are SEHNR and FQNEAQ (reference sequence). CDR3 residues: CASSLLYGGVNQPQHF. In DNA, the CDR3 is TGTGCCAGCAGCTTATTGTACGGAGGGGTCAATCAGCCCCAGCATTTT.

The chain is built from TRBV14 and TRBJ1-5; D gene ambiguous. CDR1 and CDR2 (germline): SGHDN, FVKESK. The CDR3 has 13 residues. Trimming left V 4 bases short and J 4 bases short, with 8 bases between. The CDR3 DNA reads as TGTGCCAGCAGCCCGGAGATAAATCAGCCCCAGCATTTT. Its protein is CASSPEINQPQHF.

Turning to this clone: At one boundary the junction diverges from the germline segment, which might be a read error. This chain joins TRBV15 and TRBJ2-1; TRBD2 matches 10 bases. The CDR3 is 14 amino acids. In germline, CDR1 is LNHNV, CDR2 YYDKDF (reference sequence). CDR3 nucleotide sequence: TGTGCCACCAGCAGAGAAGGGACTAGCGTAAGCAGGGTCTTC. Its translation: CATSREGTSVSRVF.

The chain recombines TRBV6-4 with TRBJ2-3; 13 bases map to TRBD2. Looked up from germline, CDR1 is MRHNA and CDR2 is SNTAGT. J gave up 5 bases and V 8 bases, and 1 base lay outside the gene matches. This CDR3 spans 13 amino acids. This CDR3 reads CASWTSGRDTQYF. CDR3 sequence (DNA): TGTGCCAGCTGGACTAGCGGGAGAGATACGCAGTATTTT.

The chain uses TRBV5-1 and TRBJ1-5, with 8 bases aligning to TRBD1. The germline CDR1 and CDR2 sequences are SGHRS and YFSETQ. The CDR3 spans 15 residues. V was pared by 7 bases and J by 3 bases, with 9 bases of the junction left unmatched. CDR3 DNA sequence: TGCGCCAGCTGCCTGGGGACAGGCTCCAATCAGCCCCAGCATTTT. Its protein is CASCLGTGSNQPQHF.

The rearrangement joins TRBV7-9 to TRBJ1-5, with 10 nucleotides matching TRBD1. Trimming removed 5 bases from V and 0 bases from J; junction bases left unmatched: 4. The germline V gene encodes CDR1 SEHNR and CDR2 FQNEAQ (reference sequence). This CDR3 has 16 residues. In DNA, the CDR3 is TGTGCCAGCAGCCGGGGGACAGGGGATAGCAATCAGCCCCAGCATTTT. Its protein is CASSRGTGDSNQPQHF. Combining the CDR3 with reference TRBV7-9 and TRBJ1-5 gives the whole variable domain DTGVSQNPRHKITKRGQNVTFRCDPISEHNRLYWYRQTLGQGPEFLTYFQNEAQLEKSRLLSDRFSAERPKGSFSTLEIQRTEQGDSAMYLCASSRGTGDSNQPQHFGDGTRLSIL.

This chain connects TRBV24-1 to TRBJ2-7; D may be TRBD1 (5 bases). Trimming took off 5 bases at V and 0 bases at J, with 10 bases between the two ends. The V gene's germline CDR1 is KGHDR and CDR2 SFDVKD. The CDR3 loop spans 14 amino acids. The CDR3: CATSGGRGSYEQYF. CDR3 DNA sequence: TGTGCCACCAGTGGGGGAAGGGGCTCCTACGAGCAGTACTTC.

The rearrangement uses TRBV30 and TRBJ2-7, with TRBD1 identical over 11 bases. There are 14 residues in the CDR3. V shed 3 bases, J shed 7 bases, and the junction held 8 bases outside the gene matches. CDR1 and CDR2 (germline): GTSNPN, SVGIG (reference sequence). The CDR3 nucleotides are TGTGCCTGGAGAGGGACAGGGGGTTTCGGAGAGCAGTACTTC. It encodes CAWRGTGGFGEQYF.

The gene calls are TRBV5-1 and TRBJ2-7; 7 bases match TRBD2. The CDR3 covers 18 residues. The germline V gene encodes CDR1 SGHRS and CDR2 YFSETQ. V trimming: 0 bases; J trimming: 1 base; junction bases outside the gene matches: 13. The CDR3, as DNA: TGCGCCAGCAGCTTGGCGTTAGGTGGCGGGAGAGGGTCCTACGAGCAGTACTTC. As protein: CASSLALGGGRGSYEQYF.

The rearrangement joins TRBV5-1 to TRBJ2-3; 12 nucleotides align to TRBD2. From germline, CDR1 is SGHRS and CDR2 YFSETQ. The CDR3 spans 18 residues. The J segment lost 1 base and the V segment lost 0 bases, leaving 6 bases of the junction unmatched. In DNA form, the CDR3 reads TGCGCCAGCAGCTTGGCGACTAGCGGGAGCTTGGGCACAGATACGCAGTATTTT. Residues: CASSLATSGSLGTDTQYF.